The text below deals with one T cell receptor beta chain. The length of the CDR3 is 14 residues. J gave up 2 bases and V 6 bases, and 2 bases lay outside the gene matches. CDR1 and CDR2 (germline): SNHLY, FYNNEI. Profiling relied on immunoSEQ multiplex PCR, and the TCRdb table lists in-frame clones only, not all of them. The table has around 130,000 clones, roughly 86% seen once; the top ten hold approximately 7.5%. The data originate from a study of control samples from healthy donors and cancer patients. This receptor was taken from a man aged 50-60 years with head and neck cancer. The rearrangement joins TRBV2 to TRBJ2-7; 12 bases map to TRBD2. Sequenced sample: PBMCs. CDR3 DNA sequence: TGTGCCAGCAGAAGACTAGCGGGAGCCTACGAGCAGTACTTC. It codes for CASRRLAGAYEQYF.